This T cell receptor beta chain was sequenced for a study of OX40 agonist ivuxolimab in advanced cancers. The CDR3 loop spans 12 amino acids. Germline V gene lookup returns CDR1 SGHKS and CDR2 YYEKEE (reference sequence). Trimming pared 4 bases from V and 8 bases from J, leaving 10 bases between. Profiled with immunoSEQ multiplex PCR; TCRdb holds only in-frame clones, not every one. Here the sample spans about 77,000 clones, approximately 82% being singletons. Sequencing was performed on CD4+ or CD8+ T cells sorted from blood, taken in a trial of the OX40 agonist ivuxolimab. The chain is built from TRBV5-5 and TRBJ1-5, with D unclear. This sequence originates from an adult with an advanced solid tumor such as melanoma, head and neck, liver or kidney cancer. Written as DNA, the CDR3 is TGTGCCAGCAGCCCGGGCCGGGAGCCCCAGCATTTT. Residues: CASSPGREPQHF.